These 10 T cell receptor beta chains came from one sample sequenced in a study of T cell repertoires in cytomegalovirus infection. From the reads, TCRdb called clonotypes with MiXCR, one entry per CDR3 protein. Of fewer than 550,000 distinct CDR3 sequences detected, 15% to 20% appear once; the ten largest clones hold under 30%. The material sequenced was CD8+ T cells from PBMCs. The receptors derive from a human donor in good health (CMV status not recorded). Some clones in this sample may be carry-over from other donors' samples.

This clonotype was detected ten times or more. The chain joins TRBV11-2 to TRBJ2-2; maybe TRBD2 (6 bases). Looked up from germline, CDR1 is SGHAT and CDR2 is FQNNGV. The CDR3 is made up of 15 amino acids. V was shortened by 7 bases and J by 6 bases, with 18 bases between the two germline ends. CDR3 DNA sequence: TGTGCCAGCATACTTAGCGGACCCTCCCCCGGGGAGCTGTTTTTT. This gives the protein CASILSGPSPGELFF.

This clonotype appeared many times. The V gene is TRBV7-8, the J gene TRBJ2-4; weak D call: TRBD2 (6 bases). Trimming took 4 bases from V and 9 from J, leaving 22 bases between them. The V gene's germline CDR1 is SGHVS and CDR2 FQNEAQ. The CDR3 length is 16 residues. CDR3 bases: TGTGCCAGCAGCTCGGAAAAAGGACCTCCGGGAGTCATTCAGTACTTC. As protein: CASSSEKGPPGVIQYF.

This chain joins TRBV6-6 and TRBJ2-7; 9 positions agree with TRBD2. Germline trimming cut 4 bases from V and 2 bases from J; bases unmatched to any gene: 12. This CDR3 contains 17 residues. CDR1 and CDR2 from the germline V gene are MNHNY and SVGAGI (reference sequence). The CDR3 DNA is TGTGCCAGCAGTTCCCATCGGGGCGGGAGGGCCACCTACGAGCAGTACTTC. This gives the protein CASSSHRGGRATYEQYF.

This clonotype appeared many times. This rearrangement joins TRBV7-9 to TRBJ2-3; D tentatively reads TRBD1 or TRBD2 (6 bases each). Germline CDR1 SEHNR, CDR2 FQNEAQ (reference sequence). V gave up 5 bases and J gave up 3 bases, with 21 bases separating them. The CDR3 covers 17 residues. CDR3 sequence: CASSKEPIGGQTDTQYF. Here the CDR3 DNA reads TGTGCCAGCAGCAAAGAGCCTATTGGGGGGCAAACAGATACGCAGTATTTT. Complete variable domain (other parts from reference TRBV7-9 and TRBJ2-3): DTGVSQNPRHKITKRGQNVTFRCDPISEHNRLYWYRQTLGQGPEFLTYFQNEAQLEKSRLLSDRFSAERPKGSFSTLEIQRTEQGDSAMYLCASSKEPIGGQTDTQYFGPGTRLTVL.

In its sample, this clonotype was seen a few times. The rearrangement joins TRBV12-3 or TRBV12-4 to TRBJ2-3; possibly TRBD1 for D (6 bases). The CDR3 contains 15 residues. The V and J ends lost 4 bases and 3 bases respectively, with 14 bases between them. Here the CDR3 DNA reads TGTGCCAGCAGTTCCAACAGGGATTGGACAGATACGCAGTATTTT. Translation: CASSSNRDWTDTQYF.

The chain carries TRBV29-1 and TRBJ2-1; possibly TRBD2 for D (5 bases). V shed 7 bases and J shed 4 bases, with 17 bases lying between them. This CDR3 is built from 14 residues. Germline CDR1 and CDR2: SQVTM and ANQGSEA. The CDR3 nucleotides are TGCAGCGCCACCGCGAGCGGAGTTTACAATGAGCAGTTCTTC. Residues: CSATASGVYNEQFF.

The CDR3 DNA reads TGTGCCAGCACCACCGGTGGGGACTCCTACGAGCAGTACTTC. It encodes CASTTGGDSYEQYF. The rearrangement links TRBV2 to TRBJ2-7, with D unresolved. The germline CDR1 and CDR2 sequences are SNHLY and FYNNEI. V was cut by 7 bases and J by 0 bases, with 13 bases left in between. CDR3 length: 14 residues.

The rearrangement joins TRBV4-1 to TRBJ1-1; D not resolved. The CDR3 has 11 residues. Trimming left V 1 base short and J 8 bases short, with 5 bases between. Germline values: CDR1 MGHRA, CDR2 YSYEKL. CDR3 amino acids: CASSQAREAFF. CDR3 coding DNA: TGCGCCAGCAGCCAAGCCCGAGAAGCTTTCTTT.

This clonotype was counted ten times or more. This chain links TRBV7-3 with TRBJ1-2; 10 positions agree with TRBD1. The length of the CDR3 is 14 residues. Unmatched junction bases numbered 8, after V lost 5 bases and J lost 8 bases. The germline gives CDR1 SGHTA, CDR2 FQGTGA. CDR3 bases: TGTGCCAGCAGCCCAGGGACAGGGGAGGTCGGCTACACCTTC. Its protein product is CASSPGTGEVGYTF.

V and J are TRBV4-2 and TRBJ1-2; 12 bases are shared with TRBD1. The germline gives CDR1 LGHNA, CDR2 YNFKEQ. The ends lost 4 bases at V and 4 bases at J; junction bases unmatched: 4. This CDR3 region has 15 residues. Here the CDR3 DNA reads TGTGCCAGCAGCCCTGGGGGACAGGGGGCCTATGGCTACACCTTC. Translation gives CASSPGGQGAYGYTF.